The 16 T cell receptor beta chains reported below all come from one sample, sequenced in a study of Graves' ophthalmopathy and Graves' hyperthyroidism. From RNA, the CDR3 regions of TCR beta chains were amplified and sequenced. Investigators did first-round RT-PCR with HTBI primers, then second-round multiplex PCR. TCRdb reanalysed the multiplex PCR reads using MiXCR and keeps one entry per CDR3 protein. The profile covers approximately 480,000 distinct CDR3 sequences, with roughly 14% appearing a single time and 9.8% taken by the ten largest. Sequencing input: blood. The receptors originated from a woman aged 25-40 years with Graves' ophthalmopathy.

This clonotype has at least ten counts. V is TRBV19 and J is TRBJ1-2; tentatively, D is TRBD1 (5 bases). This CDR3 contains 17 residues. V was cut by 3 bases and J by 8 bases, with 25 bases left in between. Germline CDR1 LNHDA, CDR2 SQIVND (reference sequence). CDR3 region: CASSMGRKRVLAYGYTF. CDR3 sequence (DNA): TGTGCCAGTAGTATGGGACGAAAAAGGGTTTTGGCCTACGGCTACACCTTC.

This clonotype was observed at least ten times. One junction end does not reproduce the germline sequence, and a read error may be involved. This chain joins TRBV5-6 and TRBJ2-4; 8 bases align to TRBD1. CDR3 length equals 14 residues. CDR1 and CDR2 from the germline V gene are SGHDT and YYEEEE. CDR3 protein: CASSLGQGADIKYF. The CDR3 bases are TGTGCCAGCAGCTTGGGGCAGGGGGCGGACATTAAGTACTTC.

In its sample, this clonotype was seen many times. The chain links TRBV6-2 or TRBV6-3 to TRBJ2-2; tentatively, D is TRBD2 (6 bases). Germline V gene sequence: CDR1 MNHEY, CDR2 SVGEGT. The CDR3 consists of 13 residues. V was shortened by 5 bases and J by 4 bases, with 8 bases between the two germline ends. CDR3 nucleotides: TGTGCCAGCAGTAGGACTATCACCGGGGAGCTGTTTTTT. This gives the protein CASSRTITGELFF.

This clonotype was counted ten times or more. V usage is TRBV6-5 and J usage is TRBJ2-5; 7 bases agree with TRBD2. CDR1 and CDR2 from the germline V gene are MNHEY and SVGAGI. Trimming took 0 bases from V and 0 from J; bases not matched to a gene: 1. The CDR3 spans 15 residues. The CDR3 sequence: CASSYSGGNQETQYF. As DNA, the CDR3 is TGTGCCAGCAGTTACTCGGGAGGGAACCAAGAGACCCAGTACTTC.

Comments on this clonotype: A much larger clone sits a single nucleotide away, making a read error possible. This chain connects TRBV12-3 or TRBV12-4 to TRBJ2-7, with 7 bases matching TRBD1. CDR3 length equals 12 residues. The DNA for the CDR3 is TGTGCCAGCAGTCAGGGGGTCCACGAGCAGTGCTTC. Encoded protein: CASSQGVHEQCF.

This clonotype was counted ten times or more. V and J are TRBV12-3 or TRBV12-4 and TRBJ1-2; the match to TRBD1 covers 9 bases. J lost 7 bases, V lost 2 bases, and 14 bases had no gene match. The CDR3 totals 17 residues. The CDR3 loop reads CASSLRDRVPNSPGYTF. DNA for the CDR3: TGTGCCAGCAGTTTAAGGGACAGGGTGCCGAATTCCCCTGGCTACACCTTC.

The table lists this clonotype with many counts. The chain joins TRBV12-3 or TRBV12-4 to TRBJ2-7; D gene ambiguous. The V end was cut by 3 bases, the J end by 7 bases, with 13 bases between. CDR3 size: 13 residues. CDR3 in amino acids: CASSFSRLREQYF. CDR3 in DNA: TGTGCCAGCAGTTTTAGCCGCCTGCGGGAGCAGTACTTC.

The chain carries TRBV28 and TRBJ2-3; D may correspond to TRBD1 or TRBD2 (5 bases each). Germline V gene data show CDR1 as MDHEN and CDR2 as SYDVKM. The CDR3 length is 18 residues. V shed 1 base and J shed 5 bases, with 22 bases lying between them. The chain's CDR3 is CASSLSLPGPTTGDTQYF. In nucleotides, the CDR3 is TGTGCCAGCAGTTTATCCCTACCGGGACCCACAACAGGAGATACGCAGTATTTT. Full variable domain (outside the CDR3, taken from reference TRBV28 and TRBJ2-3): DVKVTQSSRYLVKRTGEKVFLECVQDMDHENMFWYRQDPGLGLRLIYFSYDVKMKEKGDIPEGYSVSREKKERFSLILESASTNQTSMYLCASSLSLPGPTTGDTQYFGPGTRLTVL.

This clonotype was seen at least ten times. The chain links TRBV11-2 to TRBJ1-2, with D hard to call. The CDR3 length is 17 residues. CDR1 is SGHAT, CDR2 FQNNGV, per germline. Trimming shortened V by 1 base and J by 1 base, and 16 bases separated the two germline ends. The CDR3: CASSLVGRAGGNYGYTF. The CDR3 DNA reads TGTGCCAGCAGCTTAGTCGGTAGGGCCGGAGGTAACTATGGCTACACCTTC.

This clonotype was found many times. V usage is TRBV5-1 and J usage is TRBJ1-5; D is undetermined. In germline, CDR1 is SGHRS, CDR2 YFSETQ. V lost 1 base, J lost 3 bases, and 11 bases lay in between. The CDR3 contains 15 residues. CDR3 in amino acids: CASSLTGSINQPQHF. The CDR3 DNA reads as TGCGCCAGCAGCTTGACCGGGTCGATCAATCAGCCCCAGCATTTT.

This clonotype was detected ten times or more. The chain employs TRBV25-1 and TRBJ1-1; D is unclear. Germline CDR1 MGHDK, CDR2 SYGVNS. Trimming shortened V by 10 bases and J by 5 bases, and 17 bases separated the two germline ends. This CDR3 has 13 amino acids. The CDR3: CATRWGVGTEAFF. The CDR3 DNA follows: TGTGCCACCAGATGGGGAGTCGGAACTGAAGCTTTCTTT.

The rearrangement links TRBV6-1 to TRBJ2-7; weak D call: TRBD2 (6 bases). Trimming took off 3 bases at V and 4 bases at J, with 13 bases between the two ends. This CDR3 contains 14 residues. The V gene's germline CDR1 is MNHNS and CDR2 SASEGT. CDR3: CASSDWGLTYEQYF. In DNA form, the CDR3 reads TGTGCCAGCAGTGACTGGGGACTCACATACGAGCAGTACTTC.

This sequence joins TRBV12-3 or TRBV12-4 and TRBJ1-1, with D perhaps matching TRBD1 (6 bases). The CDR3 covers 14 residues. Trimming pared 6 bases from V and 1 base from J, leaving 12 bases between. CDR3 nucleotides: TGTGCCAGCAGCCATCGACAGGCGAACACTGAAGCTTTCTTT. This sequence encodes CASSHRQANTEAFF.

The rearrangement joins TRBV4-1 to TRBJ1-2, with D possibly being TRBD1 (6 bases). This CDR3 spans 16 amino acids. The V and J ends lost 1 base and 3 bases respectively, with 15 bases between them. Germline V gives CDR1 MGHRA, CDR2 YSYEKL. Written as DNA, the CDR3 is TGCGCCAGCAGCCAAGGGACAGCGCCCGGAGACTATGGCTACACCTTC. This encodes CASSQGTAPGDYGYTF.

There are many counts of this clonotype. This chain uses TRBV25-1 with TRBJ2-5; 8 nucleotides align to TRBD2. Germline V lookup: CDR1 MGHDK, CDR2 SYGVNS. This CDR3 comprises 16 residues. J was trimmed by 6 bases and V by 0 bases; bases with no gene match: 9. The CDR3 loop reads CASSEYSSGGRQTQYF. The CDR3 DNA sequence: TGTGCCAGCAGTGAATATTCCTCGGGAGGGAGACAGACCCAGTACTTC.

This clonotype has a count of ten or more. V is TRBV6-5 and J is TRBJ1-5, with D possibly being TRBD1 (5 bases). The length of the CDR3 is 16 residues. V was clipped by 2 bases and J by 2 bases, with 13 bases between them. Germline V gene lookup returns CDR1 MNHEY and CDR2 SVGAGI. The CDR3 DNA reads as TGTGCCAGCAGTTACGGGGACCCAGGCGGCAATCAGCCCCAGCATTTT. It is translated as CASSYGDPGGNQPQHF.